These 6 T cell receptor beta chains were all obtained from the same sample, sequenced in a study of shared T cell receptors in the human thymus (dated by TCRdb to the early 2020s). Library method: the immunoSEQ multiplex PCR assay. As stored in TCRdb, this immuneACCESS dataset retains in-frame rearrangements with V and J assigned. A fraction of the clones does not appear; measured against another copy, unresolved V genes explain less than half of the discrepancy, and the remainder lacks a known reason. This sample comprises roughly 550,000 clones, more than 75% of them detected only once. The biggest ten clones account for 0.013% of the sample. This sample also belongs to another study, concerning human thymus T cells.

Input material: thymocytes. Source of these receptors: a boy younger than two with a congenital heart defect. Donor details come from another sample of the same person, matched by shared clones.

CDR3 in amino acids: CASSPQTGGYTF. The CDR3 bases are TGTGCCAGCAGCCCCCAGACGGGAGGCTACACCTTC. V gene TRBV11-3 combines with J gene TRBJ1-2; no clear D gene. Trimming took off 5 bases at V and 8 bases at J, with 12 bases between the two ends. Germline-derived CDR1 and CDR2 are SGHNT and YENEEA. The CDR3 totals 12 residues.

V gene TRBV7-9 combines with J gene TRBJ2-1, with TRBD2 identical over 8 bases. After removal of 5 bases from V and 10 bases from J, the junction contained 10 bases not matched to a gene. CDR1 and CDR2 from the germline V gene are SEHNR and FQNEAQ (reference sequence). This CDR3 has 14 residues. CDR3 in amino acids: CASSRTSPSQEQFF. The DNA of the CDR3 is TGTGCCAGCAGCCGGACTAGCCCCAGCCAGGAGCAGTTCTTC.

The chain uses TRBV18 and TRBJ2-7, with 9 positions matching TRBD1. Per the germline V gene, CDR1 is KGHSH and CDR2 is LQKENI. Trimming at V came to 6 bases and at J to 7 bases, leaving 10 bases not matched to a gene. The CDR3 is 14 residues long. The CDR3 DNA reads TGTGCCAGCTCGCACCGGGACAGGGTAGGTGAGCAGTACTTC. Translation: CASSHRDRVGEQYF.

CDR3 region: CASSFREGQETDTQYF. In DNA form, the CDR3 reads TGCGCCAGCAGCTTCCGGGAGGGCCAGGAGACAGATACGCAGTATTTT. This chain links TRBV5-1 with TRBJ2-3; 8 bases map to TRBD2. This CDR3 region has 16 residues. Losses at the gene ends were 2 bases for V and 3 bases for J; bases not matched to a gene: 8. Germline CDR1 is SGHRS and CDR2 is YFSETQ.

CDR3 sequence reads: CATSRQSGPTGELFF. CDR3 bases: TGTGCCACCAGCAGACAATCCGGTCCCACCGGGGAGCTGTTTTTT. The chain has TRBV15 and TRBJ2-2; the D is unclear. CDR1 and CDR2 from the germline V gene are LNHNV and YYDKDF (reference sequence). CDR3 length: 15 residues. V was pared by 2 bases and J by 4 bases, with 11 bases between.

This clone was found a few times. This sequence joins TRBV7-3 and TRBJ2-3; D is uncertain. Germline V gene data show CDR1 as SGHTA and CDR2 as FQGTGA. Trimming removed 3 bases from V and 4 bases from J, with 8 bases in between. The CDR3 runs to 13 residues. The CDR3 sequence: CASSFGNADTQYF. CDR3 coding DNA: TGTGCCAGCAGCTTTGGCAACGCAGATACGCAGTATTTT.